One TCR beta chain is described in this entry. The target of this receptor is not known. Qualities for individual bases were not recorded, and no much larger clone is one base off. This record belongs to a study of response to subunit inactivated influenza vaccine (dated by TCRdb to between 2018 and 2020). Study-wide context: Deep quantitative profiling of the T cell receptor repertoire was used in the study to follow responses to a trivalent subunit inactivated influenza vaccine. The full study reports these points: The authors suggested that each seasonal influenza vaccination may recruit only a limited number of new T cells.

Spanning cysteine to phenylalanine, the CDR3 consists of 15 amino acids. Of the read, only the CDR3 DNA is kept; its 45 bases are in frame from base 1. V is cut by 1 base and J by 4 bases, and the space between the germline ends is 13 bases. Based on the germline V gene, the CDR1 and CDR2 sequences are SGHRS and YFSETQ. Library creation used RT-PCR. Sequencing relied on an Illumina HiSeq 2500. The public reads were reanalyzed by TCRdb: fastp trimming at Q25, MiXCR alignment, in-frame beta chains only. Entries that share a CDR3 protein sequence are merged under the most common genes and DNA. The sample table contains over 300,000 distinct CDR3 sequences; only one count was recorded for 20% to 25% of them. The ten largest clonotypes hold more than 8.5% of the sample.

The TCR was taken from a man aged 45 to 75 who received an inactivated influenza vaccine. Donor details come from another sample of the same person, matched by shared clones. The V gene is TRBV5-1 and the J gene is TRBJ2-3; the D element might be TRBD1 or TRBD2, as each aligns at 6 bases. Sequencing was performed on PBMCs from blood, taken 21 months after vaccination. The DNA sequence reads TGCGCCAGCAGCTTGTCACAGGGCGGGGCAGATACGCAGTATTTT. Its protein product is CASSLSQGGADTQYF.